The 6 T cell receptor beta chains below all came from one sample that was sequenced in a study of shared clonotypes between healthy human individuals. Repertoires were generated with immunoSEQ multiplex PCR, while TCRdb's copy carries only in-frame clones and drops some. The top ten hold approximately 24% of the sample, which has approximately 99,000 clones, about 71% seen once. The sequenced sample consisted of memory CD8+ T cells sorted from blood. Subset here: CD45RO+ cells pooled with CCR7-negative TemRA cells. The receptors shown here come from a woman in her 30s in good health.

The chain recombines TRBV28 with TRBJ2-7; D is ambiguous. CDR1 and CDR2 from the germline V gene are MDHEN and SYDVKM. CDR3 length: 14 residues. With 6 bases removed from V and 2 bases from J, the gap between germline ends came to 14 bases. For the CDR3, the DNA is TGTGCCAGCAGCCTCATGACCGAACCCTACGAGCAGTACTTC. Its translation: CASSLMTEPYEQYF.

The genes are TRBV28 and TRBJ2-5, with TRBD2 as a possible D gene (6 bases). Judging by the DNA end, TRBJ2-7 fits better; the J call may be wrong. Germline CDR1 reads MDHEN; CDR2 reads SYDVKM. The CDR3 length is 15 residues. The CDR3 spells CASSLLASATYEQYF. CDR3 DNA: TGTGCCAGCAGTTTACTGGCTAGCGCGACCTACGAGCAGTACTTC.

Concerning this clone: This probably arose from a read error, given a far larger clone one base away. The rearrangement uses TRBV29-1 and TRBJ2-7; no reliable D call. This CDR3 region has 16 residues. Looked up from germline, CDR1 is SQVTM and CDR2 is ANQGSEA. The ends were cut back, 0 bases at V and 3 bases at J, with 18 bases in the middle. This CDR3 is CSVEEGSWGTVYEQYF. The CDR3 DNA reads TGCAGCGTTGAAGAAGGTAGCTGGGGTACGGTCTACGAGCAGTACTTC.

This clone was detected ten times or more. The chain recombines TRBV29-1 with TRBJ2-5; 16 nucleotides line up with TRBD2. The junction had 4 bases not matched to a gene; V was cut back by 6 bases and J by 3 bases. Per the germline V gene, CDR1 is SQVTM and CDR2 is ANQGSEA. The CDR3 has 15 amino acids. The DNA for the CDR3 is TGCAGCGTAGGCGGGACTAGCGGGAGGGAAGAGACCCAGTACTTC. It specifies CSVGGTSGREETQYF.

This sequence joins TRBV5-1 and TRBJ2-5, with D possibly matching TRBD1 (5 bases). Germline loops: CDR1 SGHRS, CDR2 YFSETQ. Deletions cut 0 bases from V and 6 bases from J, with 9 bases between. The CDR3 covers 13 residues. CDR3 DNA sequence: TGCGCCAGCAGCTTGGTTGGGGCTCAGACCCAGTACTTC. This sequence encodes CASSLVGAQTQYF.

CDR3 nucleotides: TGTGCCAGCAGCGTAGGGGACAGACCTAATGAAAAACTGTTTTTT. Translation: CASSVGDRPNEKLFF. The chain links TRBV9 to TRBJ1-4, with 7 nucleotides matching TRBD1. CDR1 is SGDLS and CDR2 is YYNGEE in the germline V gene. The CDR3 totals 15 residues. The trim removed 0 bases at V and 3 bases at J, leaving 2 bases unmatched.